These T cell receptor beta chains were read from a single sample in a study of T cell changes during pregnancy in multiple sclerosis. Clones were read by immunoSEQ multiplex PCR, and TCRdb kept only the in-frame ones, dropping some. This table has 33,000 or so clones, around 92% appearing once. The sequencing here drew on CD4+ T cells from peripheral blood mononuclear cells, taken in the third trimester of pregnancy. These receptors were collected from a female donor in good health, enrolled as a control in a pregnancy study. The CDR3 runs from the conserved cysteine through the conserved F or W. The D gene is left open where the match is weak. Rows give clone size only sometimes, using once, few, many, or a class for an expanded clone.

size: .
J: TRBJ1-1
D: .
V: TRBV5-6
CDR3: CASSRDSSHNTEAFF
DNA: TGTGCCAGCAGCAGAGACTCCTCCCACAACACTGAAGCTTTCTTT

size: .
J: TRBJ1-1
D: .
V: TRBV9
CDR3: CASSVVRGGNTEAFF
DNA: TGTGCCAGCAGCGTAGTTAGGGGGGGCAACACTGAAGCTTTCTTT

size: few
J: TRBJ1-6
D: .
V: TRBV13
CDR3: CASSLGQYNSPLHF
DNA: TGTGCCAGCAGCTTAGGGCAGTATAATTCACCCCTCCACTTT

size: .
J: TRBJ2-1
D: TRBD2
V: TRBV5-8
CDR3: CASSSGTSGGPYNEQFF
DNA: TGTGCCAGCAGCTCCGGGACTAGCGGGGGGCCCTACAATGAGCAGTTCTTC

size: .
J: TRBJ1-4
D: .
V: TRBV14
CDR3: CASSQDGRTNEKLFF
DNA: TGTGCCAGCAGCCAAGATGGCAGAACTAATGAAAAACTGTTTTTT

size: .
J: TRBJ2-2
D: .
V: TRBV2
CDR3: CASSPPRGQNTGELFF
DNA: TGTGCCAGCAGTCCTCCAAGGGGACAGAACACCGGGGAGCTGTTTTTT

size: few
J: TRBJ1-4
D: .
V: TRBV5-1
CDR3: CASSHGQSTTNEKLFF
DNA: TGCGCCAGCAGCCACGGACAGTCAACAACTAATGAAAAACTGTTTTTT

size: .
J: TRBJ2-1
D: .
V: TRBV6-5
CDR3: CASRGGFYNEQFF
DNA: TGTGCCAGCAGGGGGGGTTTCTACAATGAGCAGTTCTTC

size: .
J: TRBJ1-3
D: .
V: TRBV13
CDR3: CASSPLEGNTIYF
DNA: TGTGCCAGCAGCCCGTTAGAGGGAAACACCATATATTTT

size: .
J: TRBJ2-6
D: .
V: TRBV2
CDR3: CASSEARSNSGANVLTF
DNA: TGTGCCAGCAGTGAAGCGAGGAGCAACTCTGGGGCCAACGTCCTGACTTTC

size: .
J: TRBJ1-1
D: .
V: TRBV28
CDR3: CASSLRGGSGTEAFF
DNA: TGTGCCAGCAGTTTACGGGGGGGATCGGGCACTGAAGCTTTCTTT

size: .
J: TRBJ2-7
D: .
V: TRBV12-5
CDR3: CASGLVAPGEYEQYF
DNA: TGTGCTAGTGGTTTGGTCGCCCCAGGGGAGTACGAGCAGTACTTC

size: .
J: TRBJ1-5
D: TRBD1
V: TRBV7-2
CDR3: CASSSGTGNQPQHF
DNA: TGTGCCAGCAGCTCCGGGACAGGAAATCAGCCCCAGCATTTT

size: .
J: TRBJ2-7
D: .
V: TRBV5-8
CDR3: CASSEEAYEQYF
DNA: TGTGCCAGCAGCGAGGAAGCGTACGAGCAGTACTTC

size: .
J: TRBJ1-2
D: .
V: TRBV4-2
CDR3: CASSQPGQPNYGYTF
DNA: TGTGCCAGCAGCCAACCGGGACAACCTAACTATGGCTACACCTTC

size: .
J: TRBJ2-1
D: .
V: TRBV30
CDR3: CAWSVGARSFF
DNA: TGTGCCTGGAGTGTAGGGGCCCGGTCGTTCTTC

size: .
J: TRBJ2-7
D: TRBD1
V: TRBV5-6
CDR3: CASSSRTGGGEKQYF
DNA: TGTGCCAGCAGCTCGAGGACAGGGGGCGGTGAAAAGCAGTACTTC

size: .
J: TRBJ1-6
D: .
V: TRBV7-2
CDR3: CASTLWGRVATPLHF
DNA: TGTGCCAGCACCCTATGGGGCCGGGTAGCCACACCCCTCCACTTT

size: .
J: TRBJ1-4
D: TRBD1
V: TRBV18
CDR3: CASSPTIGTGGLKLFF
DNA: TGTGCCAGCTCCCCGACCATCGGGACAGGGGGATTAAAACTGTTTTTT

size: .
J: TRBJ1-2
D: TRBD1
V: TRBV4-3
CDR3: CASSPSGTGANYGYTF
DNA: TGCGCCAGCAGCCCCTCCGGGACAGGAGCCAACTATGGCTACACCTTC

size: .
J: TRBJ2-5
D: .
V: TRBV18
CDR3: CASSPGARQETQYF
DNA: TGTGCCAGCTCACCTGGGGCTAGACAAGAGACCCAGTACTTC

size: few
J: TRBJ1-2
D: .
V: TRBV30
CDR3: CAWSVGVYYGYTF
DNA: TGTGCCTGGAGTGTAGGGGTTTACTATGGCTACACCTTC

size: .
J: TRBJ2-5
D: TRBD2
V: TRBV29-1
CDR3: CSVATSGVQETQYF
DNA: TGCAGCGTCGCGACTAGCGGGGTGCAAGAGACCCAGTACTTC

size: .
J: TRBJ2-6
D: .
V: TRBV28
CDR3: CASSLPGAGANVLTF
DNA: TGTGCCAGCAGTTTACCAGGGGCCGGGGCCAACGTCCTGACTTTC

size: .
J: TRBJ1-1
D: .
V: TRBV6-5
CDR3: CASSRLLNTEAFF
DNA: TGTGCCAGCAGCCGACTTTTGAACACTGAAGCTTTCTTT

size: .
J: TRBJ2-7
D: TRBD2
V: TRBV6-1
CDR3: CASRPRLAVYYEQYF
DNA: TGTGCCAGCAGGCCCCGACTAGCGGTATACTACGAGCAGTACTTC

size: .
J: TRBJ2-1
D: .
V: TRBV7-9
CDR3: CASSSGRPGTRDNEQFF
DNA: TGTGCCAGCAGCTCAGGACGTCCCGGGACACGGGACAATGAGCAGTTCTTC

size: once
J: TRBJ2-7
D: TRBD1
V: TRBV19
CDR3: CASSPGTGGSYEQYF
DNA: TGTGCCAGTAGCCCCGGGACAGGGGGATCCTACGAGCAGTACTTC

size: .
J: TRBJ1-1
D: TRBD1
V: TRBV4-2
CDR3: CASSQVLGTGKAFF
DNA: TGTGCCAGCAGCCAAGTCCTAGGGACAGGGAAAGCTTTCTTT

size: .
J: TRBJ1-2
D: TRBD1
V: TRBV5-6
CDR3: CASSLGQGARGYTF
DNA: TGTGCCAGCAGCTTGGGCCAGGGGGCGAGGGGCTACACCTTC

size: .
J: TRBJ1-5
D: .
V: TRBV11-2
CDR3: CASSVQTFQPQHF
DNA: TGTGCCAGCAGCGTCCAGACTTTTCAGCCCCAGCATTTT

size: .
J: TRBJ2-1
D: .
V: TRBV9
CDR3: CASSPEAGSNEQFF
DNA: TGTGCCAGCAGCCCCGAGGCGGGGAGCAATGAGCAGTTCTTC

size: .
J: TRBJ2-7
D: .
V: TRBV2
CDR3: CASSEENSPSYEQYF
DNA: TGTGCCAGCAGTGAGGAAAACAGCCCCTCCTACGAGCAGTACTTC

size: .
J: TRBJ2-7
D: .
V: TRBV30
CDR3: CAWSAHTTYEQYF
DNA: TGTGCCTGGAGCGCTCACACTACCTACGAGCAGTACTTC

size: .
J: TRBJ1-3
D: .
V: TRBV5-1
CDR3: CASSIGPTSRAGNTIYF
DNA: TGCGCCAGCAGCATAGGACCCACGTCGAGGGCAGGAAACACCATATATTTT

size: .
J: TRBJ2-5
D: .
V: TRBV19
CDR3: CASSISGWADQETQYF
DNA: TGTGCCAGTAGTATCAGCGGTTGGGCAGACCAAGAGACCCAGTACTTC

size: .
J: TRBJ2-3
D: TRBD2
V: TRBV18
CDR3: CASSPDRGGGDTQYF
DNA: TGTGCCAGCTCACCCGACCGGGGGGGCGGGGATACGCAGTATTTT

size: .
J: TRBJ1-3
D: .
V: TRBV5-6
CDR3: CASSTIDPRELGNTIYF
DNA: TGTGCCAGCAGCACCATTGACCCCCGGGAGTTAGGAAACACCATATATTTT

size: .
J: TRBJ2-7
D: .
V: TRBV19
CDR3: CASRTRSAGFSYEQYF
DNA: TGTGCCAGTAGGACTAGGTCTGCGGGGTTCTCCTACGAGCAGTACTTC

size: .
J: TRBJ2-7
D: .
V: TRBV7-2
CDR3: CASSRDWGGEQYF
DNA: TGTGCCAGCAGCCGGGACTGGGGTGGAGAGCAGTACTTC

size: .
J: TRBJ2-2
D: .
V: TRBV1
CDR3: CTSSQDRGGLAALTGELFF
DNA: TGCACCAGCAGCCAAGATCGGGGTGGGCTAGCGGCCCTCACCGGGGAGCTGTTTTTT

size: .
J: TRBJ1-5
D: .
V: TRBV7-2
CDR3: CASSDRNQPQHF
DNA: TGTGCCAGCAGTGATAGAAATCAGCCCCAGCATTTT

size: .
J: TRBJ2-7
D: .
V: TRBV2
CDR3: CASSKGTTEQYF
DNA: TGTGCCAGCTCCAAGGGGACAACCGAGCAGTACTTC

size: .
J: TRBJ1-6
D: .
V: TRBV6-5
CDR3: CASSYSNAYNSPLHF
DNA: TGTGCCAGCAGTTACTCGAACGCGTATAATTCACCCCTCCACTTT

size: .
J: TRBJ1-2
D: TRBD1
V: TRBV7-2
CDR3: CASSFQTGSDGYTF
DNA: TGTGCCAGCAGCTTTCAGACAGGGTCTGATGGCTACACCTTC

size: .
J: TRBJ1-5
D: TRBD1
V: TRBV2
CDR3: CASSGQGGQPQHF
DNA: TGTGCCAGCAGTGGACAGGGGGGCCAGCCCCAGCATTTT

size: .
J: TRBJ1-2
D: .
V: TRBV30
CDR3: CAWSPQPHRERGYTF
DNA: TGTGCCTGGAGTCCCCAGCCTCACAGGGAGAGGGGCTACACCTTC

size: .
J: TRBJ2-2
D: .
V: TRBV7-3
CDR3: CASSDGSKTGELFF
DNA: TGTGCCAGCAGCGACGGGTCGAAGACCGGGGAGCTGTTTTTT

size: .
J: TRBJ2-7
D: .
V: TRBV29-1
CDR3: CSVEDPVGSAYEQYF
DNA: TGCAGCGTTGAAGATCCGGTAGGGAGTGCCTACGAGCAGTACTTC